Below are 32 T cell receptor beta chains sequenced from a single sample in a study of regulatory T cells in long-lasting Graves disease. Arm-PCR of CDR3 regions and iRepertoire HTBI primers were the basis on which TCR beta libraries were built. TCRdb used MiXCR to reprocess the multiplex PCR reads, holding one entry per CDR3 protein. The sample has roughly 400,000 distinct CDR3 sequences, approximately 15% seen once. Time point: newly diagnosed GD, antithyroid drugs for less than 3 months. PBMC-derived RNA was used for the TCR library. This sample also appeared in a second study, on T cells in Graves' hyperthyroidism and ophthalmopathy.

Here the sequenced sample was peripheral blood mononuclear cells (PBMCs), taken at new diagnosis, from a patient treated with antithyroid drugs. These receptor sequences come from a woman aged 40 to 55 with Graves disease.

The chain uses TRBV2 and TRBJ2-1; maybe TRBD2 (6 bases). CDR1 SNHLY and CDR2 FYNNEI come from the germline V gene. This CDR3 comprises 16 residues. V dropped 6 bases and J dropped 7 bases, with 22 bases sitting between them. The CDR3 nucleotides are TGTGCCAGCAGCTTAGGGGCCGGGACTGGACTAAATGAGCAGTTCTTC. Residues: CASSLGAGTGLNEQFF.

The table lists this clonotype with many counts. The gene calls are TRBV20-1 and TRBJ2-7; TRBD2 agrees at 14 bases. The V gene's germline CDR1 is DFQATT and CDR2 SNEGSKA (reference sequence). The CDR3 has 16 amino acids. Germline trimming cut 0 bases from V and 3 bases from J; bases unmatched to any gene: 4. CDR3 in amino acids: CSARDQGLAGGYEQYF. The CDR3 DNA is TGCAGTGCTAGAGATCAAGGACTAGCGGGAGGCTACGAGCAGTACTTC.

This clonotype was counted between two and nine times. This rearrangement joins TRBV19 to TRBJ1-2; D possibly corresponds to TRBD1 (6 bases). This CDR3 contains 12 residues. Trimming removed 3 bases from V and 8 bases from J, with 10 bases in between. Germline lookup yields CDR1 LNHDA and CDR2 SQIVND (reference sequence). The CDR3 is CASSIYRDGYTF. The CDR3 nucleotides are TGTGCCAGTAGTATCTACAGGGACGGCTACACCTTC.

This clonotype was recorded many times. The chain has TRBV12-3 or TRBV12-4 and TRBJ2-1, with D unclear. The CDR3 has 15 amino acids. Trimming cost V 1 base and J 5 bases, with 12 bases left between them. DNA for the CDR3: TGTGCCAGCAGTTTAGTTACAGAGCTTAACAATGAGCAGTTCTTC. It specifies CASSLVTELNNEQFF.

Concerning this clonotype: This sequence is one base from a far larger clone and is likely a read error. The genes are TRBV11-2 and TRBJ2-1, with 11 bases matching TRBD2. The better agreement between TRBJ2-3 and the DNA end casts doubt on the J call. The CDR3 contains 17 residues. Germline CDR1 reads SGHAT; CDR2 reads FQNNGV. The CDR3 nucleotides are TGTGCCAGCAGCTTGGGAGGACTAGCGGGTAGAGGGGATACGCAGTATTTT. Translation: CASSLGGLAGRGDTQYF.

About this clonotype: A much larger clone lies a single base off, so this may be a read error. Because the CDR3 is missing its conserved closing phenylalanine or tryptophan, this is likely a read error. The chain uses TRBV5-1 and TRBJ2-1, with a weak D call TRBD2 (5 bases). Per germline, CDR1 SGHRS and CDR2 YFSETQ. This CDR3 has 13 amino acids. In DNA, the CDR3 is TGCGCCAGCTCGGCTAGCTCCAACAATGAGCAGTTCCTC. Translation gives CASSASSNNEQFL.

Ten or more counts support this clonotype. The rearrangement uses TRBV9 and TRBJ2-7; tentative D call: TRBD2 (6 bases). CDR1 SGDLS and CDR2 YYNGEE come from the germline V gene. This CDR3 region has 14 residues. The V and J ends lost 2 bases and 4 bases respectively, with 13 bases between them. This CDR3 reads CASSVASEGYEQYF. The CDR3 bases are TGTGCCAGCAGCGTGGCTAGCGAAGGGTACGAGCAGTACTTC.

This clonotype was recorded a few times. J is TRBJ2-3 and V is TRBV5-1, with 7 bases lining up with TRBD1. V trimming: 7 bases; J trimming: 3 bases; junction bases outside the gene matches: 8. Germline V lookup: CDR1 SGHRS, CDR2 YFSETQ. This CDR3 region has 14 residues. DNA of the CDR3: TGCGCCAGCTTTGGGACAGTAAAGACAGATACGCAGTATTTT. Encoded protein: CASFGTVKTDTQYF.

This clonotype was recorded a few times. V gene TRBV5-5 combines with J gene TRBJ1-2, with a tentative D call TRBD1 (5 bases). Germline V CDR1 and CDR2: SGHKS, YYEKEE (reference sequence). Trimming took off 4 bases at V and 4 bases at J, with 14 bases between the two ends. This CDR3 has 14 amino acids. CDR3 sequence reads: CASSPQGLSYGYTF. Here the CDR3 DNA reads TGTGCCAGCAGCCCCCAGGGCTTGAGCTATGGCTACACCTTC.

The V gene is TRBV29-1, the J gene TRBJ2-3; tentatively, D is TRBD2 (5 bases). Germline CDR1 SQVTM, CDR2 ANQGSEA. This CDR3 has 14 residues. CDR3 in DNA: TGCACCACCGACGAGGGTCTAGGCACAGATACGCAGTATTTT. Translation: CTTDEGLGTDTQYF.

This clonotype was picked up many times. The rearrangement joins TRBV14 to TRBJ2-5; D may correspond to TRBD1 or TRBD2 (5 bases each). The V and J ends lost 4 bases and 7 bases respectively, with 19 bases between them. The CDR3 consists of 15 residues. Germline CDR1 SGHDN, CDR2 FVKESK. CDR3 loop: CASSPRDRFGVTQYF. The CDR3 DNA reads as TGTGCCAGCAGCCCGAGGGACCGCTTCGGTGTGACCCAGTACTTC.

There are a few counts of this clonotype. The chain employs TRBV4-1 and TRBJ1-5; TRBD1 aligns across 9 bases. CDR3 length: 15 amino acids. Germline V CDR1 and CDR2: MGHRA, YSYEKL. The J segment lost 6 bases and the V segment lost 3 bases, leaving 6 bases of the junction unmatched. In nucleotides, the CDR3 is TGCGCCAGCAGCCATGCTGGACAGGGGAGTCAGCCCCAGCATTTT. Translated, it gives CASSHAGQGSQPQHF.

In this sample, this clonotype turned up a few times. The rearrangement links TRBV4-1 to TRBJ2-7; 14 bases map to TRBD2. This CDR3 is 18 amino acids long. With V trimmed by 0 bases and J by 5 bases, 9 bases remained unmatched. Germline loops: CDR1 MGHRA, CDR2 YSYEKL. The CDR3, as DNA: TGCGCCAGCAGCCAAGACGACATGCTGGGACTAGCGGGAGACGAGCAGTACTTC. It is translated as CASSQDDMLGLAGDEQYF.

This clonotype was seen at least ten times. This sequence joins TRBV5-4 and TRBJ2-7, with D perhaps TRBD1 or TRBD2 (5 bases each). CDR3 length: 12 residues. Germline lookup yields CDR1 SGHNT and CDR2 YYREEE (reference sequence). V gave up 3 bases and J gave up 7 bases, with 11 bases separating them. CDR3 nucleotide sequence: TGTGCCAGCAGCTGGGACGCAGGGGAGCAGTACTTC. Translating it yields CASSWDAGEQYF.

This clonotype was detected ten times or more. The genes are TRBV6-1 and TRBJ1-1; 7 nucleotides match TRBD1. The length of the CDR3 is 12 residues. Germline V gene lookup returns CDR1 MNHNS and CDR2 SASEGT. V lost 7 bases to trimming and J lost 4 bases; unmatched junction nucleotides: 3. In nucleotides, the CDR3 is TGTGCCAGCATAAGGGGGCTCACTGAAGCTTTCTTT. Amino acids: CASIRGLTEAFF.

As to this clonotype: No conserved phenylalanine or tryptophan ends this CDR3, so it is likely a read error. V is TRBV18 and J is TRBJ1-6, with TRBD1 matching 10 bases. The CDR3 is 15 residues long. J gave up 11 bases and V 3 bases, and 7 bases lay outside the gene matches. CDR1 is KGHSH and CDR2 is LQKENI in the germline V gene. The CDR3 is CASSPPPGQGPPLHL. In DNA form, the CDR3 reads TGTGCCAGCTCACCCCCACCGGGACAGGGGCCACCCCTCCACCTT.

This clonotype was observed at least ten times. The CDR3 DNA reads TGTGCCAGCAGTATGGTAGGAGATAATTCACCCCTCCACTTT. Its translation: CASSMVGDNSPLHF. The chain carries TRBV3-1 and TRBJ1-6; no definite D call. This CDR3 is 14 amino acids long. The V end was cut by 6 bases, the J end by 5 bases, with 11 bases between. Germline CDR1 reads LGHDT; CDR2 reads YNNKEL (reference sequence).

This clonotype appeared many times. V is TRBV2 and J is TRBJ2-7; 7 nucleotides agree with TRBD1. This CDR3 contains 11 residues. V dropped 5 bases and J dropped 5; count of bases not matched to a gene: 0. CDR1 is SNHLY and CDR2 is FYNNEI in the germline V gene. CDR3 protein: CASSQGDEQYF. The CDR3 DNA sequence: TGTGCCAGCAGTCAGGGGGACGAGCAGTACTTC.

This clonotype was seen only a few times. The chain employs TRBV28 and TRBJ2-2; D possibly corresponds to TRBD1 (6 bases). The CDR3 extends over 15 amino acids. V lost 0 bases and J 8 bases, leaving 13 bases between the germline ends. Germline assignment: CDR1 MDHEN and CDR2 SYDVKM. The chain's CDR3 is CASSLWAGDGGELFF. The CDR3 coding sequence is TGTGCCAGCAGTTTATGGGCAGGGGACGGGGGGGAGCTGTTTTTT.

This clonotype has ten or more counts. The CDR3 DNA sequence: TGTGCCAGCGAGCGGAGCGGCCCAGGAGATACGCAGTATTTT. Translation: CASERSGPGDTQYF. The V call is TRBV5-4, the J call TRBJ2-3, with a weak D call TRBD2 (5 bases). The V and J ends lost 7 bases and 5 bases respectively, with 17 bases between them. Germline lookup yields CDR1 SGHNT and CDR2 YYREEE (reference sequence). CDR3 size: 14 residues.

This clonotype has at least ten counts. This chain uses TRBV12-3 or TRBV12-4 with TRBJ2-7; D remains ambiguous. V lost 2 bases and J 6 bases, leaving 17 bases between the germline ends. CDR3 length: 15 amino acids. CDR3 sequence reads: CASSLKPGWVGEQYF. As DNA, the CDR3 is TGTGCCAGCAGTTTAAAGCCAGGATGGGTTGGCGAGCAGTACTTC.

This clonotype was counted many times. The rearrangement uses TRBV7-2 and TRBJ2-7, with D uncertain. The CDR3 contains 14 residues. V dropped 1 base and J dropped 2 bases, with 9 bases sitting between them. The V gene's germline CDR1 is SGHTA and CDR2 FQGNSA. The CDR3 nucleotides are TGTGCCAGCAGCTTAGATCCCAGCACCTACGAGCAGTACTTC. Residues: CASSLDPSTYEQYF. Looking up the rest from reference TRBV7-2 and TRBJ2-7 gives the full variable domain: GAGVSQSPSNKVTEKGKDVELRCDPISGHTALYWYRQSLGQGLEFLIYFQGNSAPDKSGLPSDRFSAERTGGSVSTLTIQRTQQEDSAVYLCASSLDPSTYEQYFGPGTRLTVT.

This clonotype has a count of ten or more. The chain recombines TRBV12-3 or TRBV12-4 with TRBJ1-3; the D gene is possibly TRBD1 (5 bases). The CDR3 has 14 residues. V gave up 5 bases and J gave up 0 bases, with 8 bases separating them. CDR3 in amino acids: CASSRQGSGNTIYF. Here the CDR3 DNA reads TGTGCCAGCAGTCGTCAGGGCTCTGGAAACACCATATATTTT.

This clonotype was detected ten times or more. The chain employs TRBV11-2 and TRBJ2-5; a weak D match, TRBD1 (6 bases). CDR1 and CDR2 from the germline V gene are SGHAT and FQNNGV. Trimming pared 3 bases from V and 2 bases from J, leaving 10 bases between. The CDR3 has 14 amino acids. CDR3 region: CASSFQGMQETQYF. The CDR3 DNA reads TGTGCCAGCAGCTTCCAGGGGATGCAAGAGACCCAGTACTTC.

This clonotype occurred many times. The chain carries TRBV28 and TRBJ1-2, with TRBD1 matching 9 bases. This CDR3 contains 15 residues. CDR1 and CDR2 (germline): MDHEN, SYDVKM. V lost 4 bases and J lost 4; bases outside the gene matches: 7. CDR3 loop: CASSSSTGGIYGYTF. Here the CDR3 DNA reads TGTGCCAGCAGTTCCTCGACAGGGGGGATCTATGGCTACACCTTC.

This clonotype has a single count. The CDR3 DNA sequence: TGTGCCAGCAGCTTAGCGCTGACAGGACCCTTTCAAGAGACCCAGTACTTC. Its translation: CASSLALTGPFQETQYF. This chain links TRBV7-8 with TRBJ2-5; maybe TRBD1 (6 bases). V was cut by 0 bases and J by 2 bases, with 16 bases left in between. The germline V gene encodes CDR1 SGHVS and CDR2 FQNEAQ. The CDR3 has 17 amino acids.

The V gene is TRBV28, the J gene TRBJ1-4; a weak D match, TRBD1 (6 bases). There are 14 residues in the CDR3. The V and J ends lost 5 bases and 5 bases respectively, with 12 bases between them. Germline CDR1 reads MDHEN; CDR2 reads SYDVKM. CDR3 DNA sequence: TGTGCCAGCAGTGTACAGGGCTCAAATGAAAAACTGTTTTTT. Translated: CASSVQGSNEKLFF. The full variable domain, in which reference TRBV28 and TRBJ1-4 provide the parts outside the CDR3, is DVKVTQSSRYLVKRTGEKVFLECVQDMDHENMFWYRQDPGLGLRLIYFSYDVKMKEKGDIPEGYSVSREKKERFSLILESASTNQTSMYLCASSVQGSNEKLFFGSGTQLSVL.

The genes are TRBV27 and TRBJ2-7; maybe TRBD1 (6 bases). Between the trimmed V and J ends, which lost 0 bases and 6 bases, there was a span of 15 bases. There are 15 residues in the CDR3. Germline assignment: CDR1 MNHEY and CDR2 SMNVEV (reference sequence). CDR3 residues: CASSLSPQGTSEQYF. The CDR3 DNA reads as TGTGCCAGCAGTTTATCCCCACAGGGAACCAGCGAGCAGTACTTC.

This clonotype was seen repeatedly, ten times or more. At one end, the junction sequence differs from germline, possibly due to a read error. The J gene is TRBJ2-7, the V gene TRBV11-2, with TRBD2 matching over 9 bases. CDR3 length equals 16 residues. CDR1 is SGHAT, CDR2 FQNNGV, per germline. CDR3 DNA: TGTGCCAGCAGCATAGACCTGACTAGCGGACGTTACGAGCAGTACTTC. It yields the protein CASSIDLTSGRYEQYF. The variable domain in full, completed from reference TRBV11-2 and TRBJ2-7, reads EAGVAQSPRYKIIEKRQSVAFWCNPISGHATLYWYQQILGQGPKLLIQFQNNGVVDDSQLPKDRFSAERLKGVDSTLKIQPAKLEDSAVYLCASSIDLTSGRYEQYFGPGTRLTVT.

This clonotype was counted at least ten times. The rearrangement links TRBV28 to TRBJ2-7; 7 positions agree with TRBD2. Germline CDR1 reads MDHEN; CDR2 reads SYDVKM. The CDR3 spans 13 residues. V lost 3 bases, J lost 1 base, and 0 bases stayed unmatched. The CDR3 DNA follows: TGTGCCAGCAGTTTCGGGGGGTCCTACGAGCAGTACTTC. Protein: CASSFGGSYEQYF.

This clonotype was counted at least ten times. The CDR3 DNA sequence: TGTGCCAGCAGCTCAGGGAGAAGCACAGATACGCAGTATTTT. Encoded protein: CASSSGRSTDTQYF. The rearrangement links TRBV7-2 to TRBJ2-3; D possibly uses TRBD1 or TRBD2 (5 bases each). V dropped 4 bases and J dropped 0 bases, with 8 bases sitting between them. The CDR3 is 14 amino acids. From germline, CDR1 is SGHTA and CDR2 FQGNSA.

This clonotype was found a few times. J is TRBJ1-5 and V is TRBV20-1; tentative D call: TRBD1 (6 bases). Germline V gene data show CDR1 as DFQATT and CDR2 as SNEGSKA (reference sequence). V was clipped by 4 bases and J by 2 bases, with 12 bases between them. This CDR3 spans 14 amino acids. The CDR3 nucleotides read TGCAGTGCTACGGAGAGGGGGGGCAATCAGCCCCAGCATTTT. Translated, it gives CSATERGGNQPQHF.